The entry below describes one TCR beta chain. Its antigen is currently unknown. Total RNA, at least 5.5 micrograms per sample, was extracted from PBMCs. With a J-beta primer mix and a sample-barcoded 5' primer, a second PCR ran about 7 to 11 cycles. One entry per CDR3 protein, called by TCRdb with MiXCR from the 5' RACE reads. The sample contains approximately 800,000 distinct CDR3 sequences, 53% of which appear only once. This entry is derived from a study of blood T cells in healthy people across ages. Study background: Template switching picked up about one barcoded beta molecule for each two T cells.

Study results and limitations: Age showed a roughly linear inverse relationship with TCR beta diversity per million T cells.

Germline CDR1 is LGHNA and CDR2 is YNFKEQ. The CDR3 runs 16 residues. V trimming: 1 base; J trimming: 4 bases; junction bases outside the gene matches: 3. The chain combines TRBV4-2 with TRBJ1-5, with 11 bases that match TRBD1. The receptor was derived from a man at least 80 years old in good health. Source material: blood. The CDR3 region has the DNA TGTGCCAGCAGCCAAGTCGGGACAGGGGGGAATCAGCCCCAGCATTTT. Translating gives CASSQVGTGGNQPQHF.